This TCR beta chain was sequenced for a study of monozygotic twins with inflammatory bowel disease. The study, taken as a whole, reports: In these data, no single strong IBD-associated signal or clonotype received support.

The authors made each sample's cDNA in eight separate reactions. Amplification of TCRalpha and TCRbeta cDNA involved two nested PCRs that ran for about 15 and 9 cycles. One entry per CDR3 protein, without DNA, is what TCRdb gives after re-calling the 5' RACE reads. This table holds 110,000 to 150,000 distinct CDR3 sequences. The germline gives CDR1 SGHRS, CDR2 YFSETQ. This CDR3 region has 14 residues. Comment on this clonotype: The antigen remains undetermined.

The TCR originated in a human donor with ulcerative colitis or Crohn's disease, or a healthy co-twin of an affected twin (not recorded which). The chain has TRBV5-1 and TRBJ2-3. Material: blood. The CDR3 sequence: CASSLARSTDTQYF.